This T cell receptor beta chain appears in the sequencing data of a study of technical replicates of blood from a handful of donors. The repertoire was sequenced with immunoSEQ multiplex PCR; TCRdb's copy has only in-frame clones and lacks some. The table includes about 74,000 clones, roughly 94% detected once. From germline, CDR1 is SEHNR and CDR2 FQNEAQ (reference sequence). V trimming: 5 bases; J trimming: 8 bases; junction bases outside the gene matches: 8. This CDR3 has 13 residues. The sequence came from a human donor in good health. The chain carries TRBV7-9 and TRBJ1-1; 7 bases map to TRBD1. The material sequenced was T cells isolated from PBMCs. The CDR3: CASSKSTGAEAFF. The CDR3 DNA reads TGTGCCAGCAGCAAATCCACAGGGGCGGAAGCTTTCTTT.